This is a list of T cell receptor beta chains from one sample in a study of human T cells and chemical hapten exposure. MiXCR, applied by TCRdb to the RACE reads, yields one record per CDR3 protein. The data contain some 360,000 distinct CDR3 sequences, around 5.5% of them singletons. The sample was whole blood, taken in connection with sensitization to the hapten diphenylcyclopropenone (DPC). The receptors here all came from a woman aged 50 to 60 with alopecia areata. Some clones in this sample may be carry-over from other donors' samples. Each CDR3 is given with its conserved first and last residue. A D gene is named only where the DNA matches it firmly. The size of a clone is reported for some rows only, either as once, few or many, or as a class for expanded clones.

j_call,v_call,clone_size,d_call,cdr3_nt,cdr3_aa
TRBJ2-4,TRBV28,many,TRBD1,TGTGCCAGCAGTTGGCGGGACAGGGAGGACATTCAGTACTTC,CASSWRDREDIQYF
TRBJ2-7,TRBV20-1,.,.,TGCAGTGCTAGAGAGGGGGCGGGACTACTAACCTACGAGCAGTACTTC,CSAREGAGLLTYEQYF
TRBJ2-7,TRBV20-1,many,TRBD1,TGCAGTGCTAGCCAGGGGGTGGACGAGCAGTACTTC,CSASQGVDEQYF
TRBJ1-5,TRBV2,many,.,TGTGCCAGCAGTGCCCAGGGGAATCAGCCCCAGCATTTT,CASSAQGNQPQHF
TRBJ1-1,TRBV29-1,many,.,TGCAGCGTCTGTGCCGGGGGGGGCAGGACTGAAGCTTTCTTT,CSVCAGGGRTEAFF
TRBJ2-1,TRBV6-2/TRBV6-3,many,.,TGTGCCAGTACCGGGGCCCGGGATGAGCAGTTCTTC,CASTGARDEQFF
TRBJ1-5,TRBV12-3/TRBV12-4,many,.,TGTGCCAGCAGTTTTGGAGGGGTTCCTCAGCCCCAGCATTTT,CASSFGGVPQPQHF
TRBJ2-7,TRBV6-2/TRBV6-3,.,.,TGTGCCAGCAGTTCTTGGGGGGCGGAATACGAGCAGTACTTC,CASSSWGAEYEQYF
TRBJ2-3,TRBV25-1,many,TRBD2,TGTGCCAGCAGTAGCGGGGGGTCCACAGATACGCAGTATTTT,CASSSGGSTDTQYF
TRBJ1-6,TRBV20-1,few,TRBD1,TGCAGTGCTAGAGTCACAGGGGCCGTAGGATCACCCCTCCACTTT,CSARVTGAVGSPLHF
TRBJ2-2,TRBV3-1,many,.,TGTGCCAGCAGCCAAGGGGCCGGGGAGCTGTTTTTT,CASSQGAGELFF
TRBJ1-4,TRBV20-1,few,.,TGCAGTGCCCCGGGGTTCGGTGAAAAACTGTTTTTT,CSAPGFGEKLFF
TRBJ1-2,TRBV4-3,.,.,TGCGCCAGCAGCCAAGCCCAGGGCTATGGCTACACCTTC,CASSQAQGYGYTF
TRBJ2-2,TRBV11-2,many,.,TGTGCCAGCACCCGAACTACCGGGACGCCGAACACCGGGGAGCTGTTTTTT,CASTRTTGTPNTGELFF
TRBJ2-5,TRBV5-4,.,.,TGTGCCAGCAGCCCGCCGGGCCCTTATGGGGAGACCCAGTACTTC,CASSPPGPYGETQYF
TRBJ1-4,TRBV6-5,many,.,TGTGCCAGCAGTTACTCGAGGGGATGGGATACAGGGAAAGAAAAACTGTTTTTT,CASSYSRGWDTGKEKLFF
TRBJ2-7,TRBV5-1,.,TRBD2,TGCGCCAGCAGCCCATGGACTAGCGGGAGCTCCTACGAGCAGTACTTC,CASSPWTSGSSYEQYF
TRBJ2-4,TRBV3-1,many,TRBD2,TGTGCCAGCAGCCAAAGCTCTAGCGGGGGGGCCGGCATTCAGTACTTC,CASSQSSSGGAGIQYF
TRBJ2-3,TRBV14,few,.,TGTGCCAGCAGCCAAGGACCAGGGGCTAGCACAGATACGCAGTATTTT,CASSQGPGASTDTQYF
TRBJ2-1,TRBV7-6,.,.,TGTGCCAGCAGCCCCCAGACTGGGGGTGAGCAGTTCTTC,CASSPQTGGEQFF
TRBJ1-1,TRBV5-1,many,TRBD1,TGCGCCAGCAGTTTGACAGGGAATGAAGCTTTCTTT,CASSLTGNEAFF
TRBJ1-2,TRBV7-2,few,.,TGTGCCAGCAGTCCCGGGGGTCCGGGGGCGGCTGGCTACACCTTC,CASSPGGPGAAGYTF
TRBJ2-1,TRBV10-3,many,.,TGTGCCATCAGTGAACTCCCAATCCGGGATGAGCAGTTCTTC,CAISELPIRDEQFF
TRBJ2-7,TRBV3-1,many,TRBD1,TGTGCCAGCAGCCAAGGACCGGGACAGGGGGTCGACGAGCAGTACTTC,CASSQGPGQGVDEQYF
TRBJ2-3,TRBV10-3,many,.,TGTGCCATCAAAGCTACTAACACAGATACGCAGTATTTT,CAIKATNTDTQYF
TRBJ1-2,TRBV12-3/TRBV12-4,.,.,TGTGCCAGCAGAAATCACGGAGAGAACTATGGCTACACCTTC,CASRNHGENYGYTF
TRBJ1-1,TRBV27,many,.,TGTGCCAGCAGATCGTACACTGAAGCTTTCTTT,CASRSYTEAFF
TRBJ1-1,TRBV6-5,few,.,TGTGCCAGCAGTTACTCGAGTCGGGAAGAAGCTTTCTTT,CASSYSSREEAFF
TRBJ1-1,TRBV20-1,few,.,TGCAGTGCTAGTCACGTGGGCACTGAAGCTTTCTTT,CSASHVGTEAFF
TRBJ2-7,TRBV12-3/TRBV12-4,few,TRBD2,TGTGCCAGCAGCCTTCCACGACTAGCGGGACGTTCCTACGAGCAGTACTTC,CASSLPRLAGRSYEQYF
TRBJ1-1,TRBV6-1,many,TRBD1,TGTGCCAGCAGTCACTCGGACAGGGTCGCTGAAGCTTTCTTT,CASSHSDRVAEAFF
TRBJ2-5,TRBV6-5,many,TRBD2,TGTGCCAGCAGTCTAGGCCGGACTAGCGGCGAGTACTTC,CASSLGRTSGEYF
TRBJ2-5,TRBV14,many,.,TGTGCCAGCAGCCAAGACCCTAGTCCCGAGACCCAGTACTTC,CASSQDPSPETQYF
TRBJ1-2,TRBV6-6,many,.,TGTGCCAGCAGCCCCTTCAGGAATCCCGAGAAAAACTATGGCTACACCTTC,CASSPFRNPEKNYGYTF
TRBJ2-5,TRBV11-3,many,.,TGTGCCAGCAGCATGGGACCTCGAGAGACCCAGTACTTC,CASSMGPRETQYF
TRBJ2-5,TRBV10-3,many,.,TGTGCCATCAGTGAGGGCTCCACGGAGACCCAGTACTTC,CAISEGSTETQYF
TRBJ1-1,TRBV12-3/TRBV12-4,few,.,TGTGCCAGCAGTTTGGGCAGGGTAAACTCTTTCTTT,CASSLGRVNSFF
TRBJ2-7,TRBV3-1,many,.,TGTGCCAGCAGCCAAGAATACAGCGAGCAGTACTTC,CASSQEYSEQYF
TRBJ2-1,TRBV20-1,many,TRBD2,TGCAGTGCACCACTAGCGGGAAAGCAGTTCTTC,CSAPLAGKQFF
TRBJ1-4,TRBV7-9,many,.,TGTGCCAGCAGCCCTAGAGTCCCTAATGAAAAACTGTTTTTT,CASSPRVPNEKLFF
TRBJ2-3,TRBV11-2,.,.,TGTGCCAGCAGCTTAGTTGGCAGGGGTAGCACAGATACGCAGTATTTT,CASSLVGRGSTDTQYF
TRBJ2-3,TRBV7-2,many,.,TGTGCCAGCAGCCTCATCGTGGGCACAGATACGCAGTATTTT,CASSLIVGTDTQYF
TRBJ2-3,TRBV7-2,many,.,TGTGCCAGCAGCTCTCGACTATCCGCAGATACGCAGTATTTT,CASSSRLSADTQYF
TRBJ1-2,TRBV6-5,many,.,TGTGCCAGCACCACGGCGGGAGCTGGCTACACCTTC,CASTTAGAGYTF
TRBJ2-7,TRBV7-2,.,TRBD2,TGTGCCAGCAGCTTAGTGGGCGGGAGGGCCGTCGAGCAGTACTTC,CASSLVGGRAVEQYF
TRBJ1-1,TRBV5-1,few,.,TGCGCCAGCAGCTTGGACGGGGGAACGGATTTCTTT,CASSLDGGTDFF
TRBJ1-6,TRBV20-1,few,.,TGCAGTGCCCCGGGGGGGTGGGACAATTCACCCCTCCACTTT,CSAPGGWDNSPLHF
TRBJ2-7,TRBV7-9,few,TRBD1,TGTGCCAGCAGCCCCCGGGACAGACCTTCTTACGAGCAGTACTTC,CASSPRDRPSYEQYF
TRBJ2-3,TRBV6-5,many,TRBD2,TGTGCCAGCAGAAGGAAAGGACTAGCGGTTAGCACAGATACGCAGTATTTT,CASRRKGLAVSTDTQYF
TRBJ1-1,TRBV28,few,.,TGTGCCAGCAGTTCCCAGGGAAAGGCTTTCTTT,CASSSQGKAFF
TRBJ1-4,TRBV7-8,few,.,TGTGCCAGCAGCCCATCTGGTGGGGCTAATGAAAAACTGTTTTTT,CASSPSGGANEKLFF
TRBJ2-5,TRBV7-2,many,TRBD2,TGTGCCAGCAGCTTAAGGCTGGCTAGCGGCAACTTGGGGGAGACCCAGTACTTC,CASSLRLASGNLGETQYF
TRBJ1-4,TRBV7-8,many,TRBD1,TGTGCCAGCAGCTTAGAGGCGACAGGGAATGAAAAACTGTTTTTT,CASSLEATGNEKLFF
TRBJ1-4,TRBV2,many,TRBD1,TGTGCCACCACTCCGGGGACAGGGGGTGAAAAACTGTTTTTT,CATTPGTGGEKLFF
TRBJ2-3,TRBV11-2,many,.,TGTGCCAGCAGCTTAGTGGGAGGGGGGGGCCACACAGATACGCAGTATTTT,CASSLVGGGGHTDTQYF
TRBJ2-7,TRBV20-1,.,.,TGCAGTGCTAAGGACAGAGCCTACGAGCAGTACTTC,CSAKDRAYEQYF
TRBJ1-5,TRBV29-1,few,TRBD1,TGCAGCGTGAACAGGGGGGTGGGTCAGCCCCAGCATTTT,CSVNRGVGQPQHF
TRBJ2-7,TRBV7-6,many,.,TGTGCCAGCAGCCGTAATCCAGGCCCCCCGGACGAGCAGTACTTC,CASSRNPGPPDEQYF
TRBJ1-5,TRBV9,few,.,TGTGCCAGCAGCGTAGACCTGGGGATCGGTCAGCCCCAGCATTTT,CASSVDLGIGQPQHF